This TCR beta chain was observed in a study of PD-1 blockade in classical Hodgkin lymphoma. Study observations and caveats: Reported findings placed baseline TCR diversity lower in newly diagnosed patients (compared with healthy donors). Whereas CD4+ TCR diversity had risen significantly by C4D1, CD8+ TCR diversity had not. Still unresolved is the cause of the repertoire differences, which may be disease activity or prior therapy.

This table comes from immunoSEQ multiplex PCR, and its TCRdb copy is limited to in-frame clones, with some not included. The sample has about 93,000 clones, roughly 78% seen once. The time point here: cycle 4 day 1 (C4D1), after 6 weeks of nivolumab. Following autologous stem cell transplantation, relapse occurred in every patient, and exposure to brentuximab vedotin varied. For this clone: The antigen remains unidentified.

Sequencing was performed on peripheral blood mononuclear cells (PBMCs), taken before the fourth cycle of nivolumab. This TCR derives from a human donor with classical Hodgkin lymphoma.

Here the CDR3 DNA reads TGTGCCAGTATCGATACAGGGGTGGCCGGGGAGCTGTTTTTT. It codes for CASIDTGVAGELFF. The chain combines TRBV19 with TRBJ2-2; TRBD1 agrees at 7 bases. With V trimmed by 7 bases and J by 6 bases, 8 bases remained unmatched. The germline V gene encodes CDR1 LNHDA and CDR2 SQIVND (reference sequence). CDR3 length: 14 residues. Complete variable domain (other parts from reference TRBV19 and TRBJ2-2): DGGITQSPKYLFRKEGQNVTLSCEQNLNHDAMYWYRQDPGQGLRLIYYSQIVNDFQKGDIAEGYSVSREKKESFPLTVTSAQKNPTAFYLCASIDTGVAGELFFGEGSRLTVL.